This T cell receptor beta chain was sequenced in a study of blood T cell repertoires in COVID-19. About the research overall: Acute-phase and convalescent COVID-19 samples originated in the United States, Italy and Spain. Sources were T cells, B-cell-depleted T cells, or PBMCs; the material itself was cDNA or gDNA.

V was clipped by 5 bases and J by 7 bases; unmatched bases: 9. Germline lookup yields CDR1 GTSNPN and CDR2 SVGIG (reference sequence). The CDR3 has 13 residues. Original processing notes: Scientists estimated how many nucleated cells there were by amplifying reference gene primers. Some clones are missing from TCRdb's copy, which holds only in-frame ones; the method was immunoSEQ multiplex PCR. The V and J calls and clone size were taken over from that table, and D and trimming were inferred from the DNA. The sample carries 350,000 or so clones, approximately 87% recorded once. Input material: peripheral blood. The rearrangement links TRBV30 to TRBJ1-2; 8 bases line up with TRBD1. The sequence was obtained from a woman in her twenties or thirties with COVID-19, enrolled during active disease. CDR3 DNA: TGTGCCTGGGGAAGACAGGGGAAAGGTGGCTACACCTTC. It translates to CAWGRQGKGGYTF.